This entry lists 17 T cell receptor beta chains sequenced from one sample in a study of T cell repertoires in cytomegalovirus infection. TCRdb analysed the reads with MiXCR anew, one entry per CDR3 protein. The data contain fewer than 300,000 distinct CDR3 sequences, roughly 26% of them seen just once; the ten biggest clones take up about 15%. The material sequenced was PBMCs. The source is a human donor in good health (CMV status not recorded). Some clones in this sample may be carry-over from other donors' samples.

This clonotype has a count of ten or more. The V and J genes are TRBV12-3 or TRBV12-4 and TRBJ2-7; 8 positions match TRBD2. CDR3 length: 14 residues. Germline trimming cut 5 bases from V and 5 bases from J; bases unmatched to any gene: 8. The chain's CDR3 is CASSPSGSLDEQYF. The DNA for the CDR3 is TGTGCCAGCAGTCCGAGCGGGAGTCTCGACGAGCAGTACTTC.

This clonotype was detected a few times. The chain is built from TRBV28 and TRBJ1-5, with D maybe TRBD1 (6 bases). Trimming removed 1 base from V and 6 bases from J, with 7 bases in between. Germline CDR1 and CDR2: MDHEN and SYDVKM. The CDR3 runs to 13 residues. The CDR3 loop is CASSLLGGQPQHF. The CDR3 DNA is TGTGCCAGCAGTTTATTAGGGGGTCAGCCCCAGCATTTT.

The chain joins TRBV7-2 to TRBJ2-7; 9 bases align to TRBD1. CDR1 is SGHTA, CDR2 FQGNSA, per germline. CDR3 length equals 17 residues. Trimming took 3 bases from V and 4 from J; bases not matched to a gene: 13. The CDR3 here is CASSFRKRGTGLYEQYF. Written as DNA, the CDR3 is TGTGCCAGCAGCTTTAGGAAGAGGGGGACAGGGCTGTACGAGCAGTACTTC.

The V and J genes are TRBV20-1 and TRBJ1-2; TRBD1 is a possible D gene (6 bases). Germline CDR1 and CDR2: DFQATT and SNEGSKA (reference sequence). CDR3 length: 13 residues. V was cut by 5 bases and J by 6 bases, with 16 bases left in between. CDR3 amino acids: CSAVDQGKHGYTF. Here the CDR3 DNA reads TGCAGTGCTGTTGACCAGGGGAAGCATGGCTACACCTTC.

J is TRBJ2-1 and V is TRBV3-1; D is unclear. Germline values: CDR1 LGHDT, CDR2 YNNKEL (reference sequence). V was shortened by 0 bases and J by 9 bases, with 6 bases between the two germline ends. The CDR3 has 12 amino acids. The CDR3 nucleotides are TGTGCCAGCAGCCAAGACGTTAGTGAGCAGTTCTTC. Its protein product is CASSQDVSEQFF.

Details on this clonotype: Sequence at one end of the junction differs from germline and may be a read error. The V and J genes are TRBV6-2 or TRBV6-3 and TRBJ1-2, with a tentative D call TRBD1 (6 bases). Germline CDR1 reads MNHEY; CDR2 reads SVGEGT. This CDR3 is 13 amino acids long. The DNA of the CDR3 is TGCGCTGCCGGACAGTCATTGAACTATGGCTACACCTTC. It translates to CAAGQSLNYGYTF.

The V call is TRBV11-3, the J call TRBJ2-1, with TRBD2 matching over 10 bases. Germline-derived CDR1 and CDR2 are SGHNT and YENEEA. V shed 5 bases, J shed 0 bases, and the junction held 13 bases outside the gene matches. The CDR3 is made up of 19 amino acids. The CDR3 coding sequence is TGTGCCAGCAGCGCCTCCGGGACTAGCGTCCGGAGCTCCTACAATGAGCAGTTCTTC. It is translated as CASSASGTSVRSSYNEQFF.

This clonotype was counted ten times or more. The CDR3 DNA follows: TGTGCCAGCAGCCTTCGACAGGGGGGCGCAGATACGCAGTATTTT. Residues: CASSLRQGGADTQYF. The V gene is TRBV11-2, the J gene TRBJ2-3; the match to TRBD1 covers 9 bases. From germline, CDR1 is SGHAT and CDR2 FQNNGV. The CDR3 runs to 15 residues. After removal of 5 bases from V and 4 bases from J, the junction contained 7 bases not matched to a gene.

This clonotype was found a few times. V usage is TRBV27 and J usage is TRBJ2-6, with D perhaps matching TRBD1 (5 bases). Trimming removed 8 bases at V and 4 bases at J, with 15 bases between. Germline V gene data show CDR1 as MNHEY and CDR2 as SMNVEV (reference sequence). This CDR3 comprises 15 residues. The CDR3 is CASGTPGSGANVLTF. CDR3 sequence (DNA): TGTGCCAGCGGAACCCCAGGGTCCGGGGCCAACGTCCTGACTTTC.

This clonotype was seen more than once but under ten times. The chain uses TRBV6-4 and TRBJ2-3, with D tentatively TRBD2 (5 bases). The V end was cut by 3 bases, the J end by 6 bases, with 13 bases between. The CDR3 covers 14 residues. Germline CDR1 reads MRHNA; CDR2 reads SNTAGT. This CDR3 reads CASSDWSSRDTQYF. CDR3 nucleotide sequence: TGTGCCAGCAGTGATTGGTCTAGCAGGGATACGCAGTATTTT.

This clonotype was found many times. The chain is built from TRBV7-2 and TRBJ1-3; no firm D call. The germline V gene encodes CDR1 SGHTA and CDR2 FQGNSA. Trimming shortened V by 2 bases and J by 0 bases, and 14 bases separated the two germline ends. This CDR3 spans 17 amino acids. CDR3 loop: CASSLRGGRDSGNTIYF. The CDR3 nucleotides are TGTGCCAGCAGCTTAAGAGGAGGAAGAGACTCTGGAAACACCATATATTTT. Combining the CDR3 with reference TRBV7-2 and TRBJ1-3 gives the whole variable domain GAGVSQSPSNKVTEKGKDVELRCDPISGHTALYWYRQSLGQGLEFLIYFQGNSAPDKSGLPSDRFSAERTGGSVSTLTIQRTQQEDSAVYLCASSLRGGRDSGNTIYFGEGSWLTVV.

This clonotype was detected a few times. V is TRBV14 and J is TRBJ2-1, with 14 bases that match TRBD2. From germline, CDR1 is SGHDN and CDR2 FVKESK. CDR3 length: 17 amino acids. J was trimmed by 6 bases and V by 4 bases; bases with no gene match: 8. The CDR3 loop is CASSLRLAGGRPNEQFF. Here the CDR3 DNA reads TGTGCCAGCAGCCTAAGACTAGCGGGAGGGAGACCCAATGAGCAGTTCTTC.

V and J are TRBV20-1 and TRBJ2-1; D ambiguous. This CDR3 is built from 11 residues. CDR1 and CDR2 (germline): DFQATT, SNEGSKA (reference sequence). V lost 1 base to trimming and J lost 6 bases, with 4 bases between them. The CDR3 reads CSARGSNEQFF. As DNA, the CDR3 is TGCAGTGCTAGAGGCAGCAATGAGCAGTTCTTC.

The J gene is TRBJ1-1, the V gene TRBV29-1; TRBD1 might be the D (6 bases). Trimming left V 7 bases short and J 1 base short, with 13 bases between. The CDR3 contains 13 residues. Germline-derived CDR1 and CDR2 are SQVTM and ANQGSEA. The chain's CDR3 is CSALGQTNTEAFF. The CDR3 DNA reads TGCAGCGCCCTAGGACAGACGAACACTGAAGCTTTCTTT.

At least ten counts were recorded for this clonotype. The rearrangement links TRBV2 to TRBJ2-7, with D tentatively TRBD2 (7 bases). V lost 1 base and J lost 3, with 13 bases in between. Germline assignment: CDR1 SNHLY and CDR2 FYNNEI. The CDR3 has 15 amino acids. CDR3 DNA sequence: TGTGCCAGCAGTGAAGAAAGCGGGACATACTACGAGCAGTACTTC. Protein: CASSEESGTYYEQYF.

Here the CDR3 reads CASSGLGTNLYEQYF. The DNA of the CDR3 is TGTGCCAGCAGCGGACTTGGAACGAACCTCTACGAGCAGTACTTC. The rearrangement uses TRBV28 and TRBJ2-7; weak D call: TRBD2 (5 bases). Germline values: CDR1 MDHEN, CDR2 SYDVKM. This CDR3 is 15 amino acids long. V was clipped by 6 bases and J by 3 bases, with 18 bases between them.

V and J are TRBV29-1 and TRBJ2-1; D is perhaps TRBD2 (6 bases). V was pared by 5 bases and J by 0 bases, with 17 bases between. CDR1 and CDR2 from the germline V gene are SQVTM and ANQGSEA. The CDR3 consists of 16 residues. The CDR3 nucleotides are TGCAGCGTTTCATCCCCCCCCGGGAGCTCCTACAATGAGCAGTTCTTC. Amino acid sequence: CSVSSPPGSSYNEQFF.